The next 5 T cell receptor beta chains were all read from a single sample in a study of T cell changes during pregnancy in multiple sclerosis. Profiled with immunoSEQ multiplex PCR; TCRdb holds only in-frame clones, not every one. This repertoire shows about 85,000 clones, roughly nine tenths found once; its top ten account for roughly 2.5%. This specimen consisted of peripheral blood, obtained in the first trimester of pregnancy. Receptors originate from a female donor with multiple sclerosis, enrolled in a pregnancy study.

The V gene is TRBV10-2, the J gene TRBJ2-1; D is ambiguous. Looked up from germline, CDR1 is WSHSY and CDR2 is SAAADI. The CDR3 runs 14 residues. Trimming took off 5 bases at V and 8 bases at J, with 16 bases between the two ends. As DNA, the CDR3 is TGCGCCAGCAGTAGGCCCCCTAGTAACCATGAGCAGTTCTTC. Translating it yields CASSRPPSNHEQFF.

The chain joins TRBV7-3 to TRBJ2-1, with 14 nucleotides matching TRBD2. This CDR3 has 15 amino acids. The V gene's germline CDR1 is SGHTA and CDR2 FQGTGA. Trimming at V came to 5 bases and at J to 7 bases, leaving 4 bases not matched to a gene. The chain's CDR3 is CASSGLAGGSNEQFF. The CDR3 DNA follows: TGTGCCAGCAGCGGACTAGCGGGAGGTTCTAATGAGCAGTTCTTC.

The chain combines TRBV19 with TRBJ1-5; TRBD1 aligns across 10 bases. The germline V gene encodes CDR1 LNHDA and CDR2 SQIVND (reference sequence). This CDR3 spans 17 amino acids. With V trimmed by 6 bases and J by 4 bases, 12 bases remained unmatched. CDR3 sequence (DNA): TGTGCCAGTAGCCGGGGGACAGGGGAAAGCCTTAATCAGCCCCAGCATTTT. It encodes CASSRGTGESLNQPQHF.

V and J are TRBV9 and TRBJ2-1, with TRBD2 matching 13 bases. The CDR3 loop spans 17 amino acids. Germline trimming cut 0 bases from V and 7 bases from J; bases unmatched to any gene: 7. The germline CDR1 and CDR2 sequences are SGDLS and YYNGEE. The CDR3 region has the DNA TGTGCCAGCAGCGTAGGGGCGGGACTAGCGGGAAGGAATGAGCAGTTCTTC. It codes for CASSVGAGLAGRNEQFF.

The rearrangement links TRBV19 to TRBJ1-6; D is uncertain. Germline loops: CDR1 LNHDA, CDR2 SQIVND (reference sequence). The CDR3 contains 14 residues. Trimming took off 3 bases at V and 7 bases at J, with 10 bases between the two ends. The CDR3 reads CASSIGDGNSPLHF. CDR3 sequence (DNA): TGTGCCAGTAGTATCGGGGATGGCAATTCACCCCTCCACTTT.